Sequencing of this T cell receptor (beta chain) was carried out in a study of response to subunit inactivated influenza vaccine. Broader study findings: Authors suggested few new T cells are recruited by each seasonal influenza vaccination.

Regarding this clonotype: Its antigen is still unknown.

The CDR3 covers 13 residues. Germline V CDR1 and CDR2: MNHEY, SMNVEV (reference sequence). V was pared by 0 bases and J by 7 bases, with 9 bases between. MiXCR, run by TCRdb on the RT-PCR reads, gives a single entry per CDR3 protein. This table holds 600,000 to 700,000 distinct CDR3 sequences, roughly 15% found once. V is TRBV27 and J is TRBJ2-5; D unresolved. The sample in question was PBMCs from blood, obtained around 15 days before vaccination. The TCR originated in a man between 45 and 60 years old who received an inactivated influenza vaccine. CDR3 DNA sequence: TGTGCCAGCAGTTTATCCGATAGACGGACCCAGTACTTC. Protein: CASSLSDRRTQYF.